These 17 T cell receptor beta chains share one sample of origin, sequenced in a study of regulatory T cells in long-lasting Graves disease. iRepertoire HTBI primers and Arm-PCR of CDR3 regions built TCR beta libraries. TCRdb re-called the multiplex PCR reads with MiXCR, one entry per CDR3 protein. The repertoire includes a few hundred thousand distinct CDR3 sequences, about 15% of them detected once, and approximately 7.8% sits in the top ten. The time point is: newly diagnosed GD, antithyroid drugs for less than 3 months. Scientists built the TCR library using RNA that was extracted from PBMCs. The same sample was also studied in work on T cells in Graves' hyperthyroidism and ophthalmopathy.

The input for sequencing was peripheral blood mononuclear cells (PBMCs), taken at new diagnosis, from a patient treated with antithyroid drugs. The receptors here all came from a woman in her thirties or forties with Graves disease.

The sample holds many counts of this clonotype. The chain joins TRBV11-3 to TRBJ2-7, with 10 bases fitting TRBD2. V shed 5 bases, J shed 3 bases, and the junction held 7 bases outside the gene matches. The V gene's germline CDR1 is SGHNT and CDR2 YENEEA. The length of the CDR3 is 15 residues. This CDR3 reads CASSLLGLADYEQYF. The CDR3 nucleotides are TGTGCCAGCAGCCTCCTCGGACTAGCGGACTACGAGCAGTACTTC.

This clonotype was observed at least ten times. V gene TRBV12-3 or TRBV12-4 combines with J gene TRBJ1-2; D call uncertain. The CDR3 covers 14 residues. Trimming cost V 3 bases and J 4 bases, with 12 bases left between them. The DNA of the CDR3 is TGTGCCAGCAGTTTGGCCACCTTCAGCTATGGCTACACCTTC. It codes for CASSLATFSYGYTF.

This clonotype has at least ten counts. The chain employs TRBV27 and TRBJ1-4; 7 nucleotides match TRBD1. Trimming removed 8 bases from V and 8 bases from J; junction bases left unmatched: 8. The CDR3 sequence is 13 residues long. Germline lookup yields CDR1 MNHEY and CDR2 SMNVEV (reference sequence). The CDR3 region is CASHGGGLEKLFF. The CDR3 bases are TGTGCCAGCCACGGAGGGGGCTTGGAAAAACTGTTTTTT.

On this clonotype: A much more abundant neighbour one base away suggests this may be a read error. CDR3 nucleotide sequence: TGTGCCAGCAGTTACGGGGACCACTACGAGCAGTACTTC. This translates into CASSYGDHYEQYF. This chain uses TRBV6-5 with TRBJ2-7; either TRBD1 or TRBD2 may fit D (5 bases each). The ends were cut back, 2 bases at V and 3 bases at J, with 8 bases in the middle. Germline CDR1 is MNHEY and CDR2 is SVGAGI. This CDR3 region has 13 residues.

This clonotype was counted at least ten times. The rearrangement uses TRBV6-1 and TRBJ2-3; D gene ambiguous. The CDR3 extends over 13 amino acids. CDR1 and CDR2 from the germline V gene are MNHNS and SASEGT. The ends were cut back, 4 bases at V and 6 bases at J, with 11 bases in the middle. The CDR3 sequence: CASSVGSRDTQYF. CDR3 DNA sequence: TGTGCCAGCAGTGTCGGCAGTCGGGATACGCAGTATTTT.

The CDR3 sequence is CASSQDWDNEQFF. Here the CDR3 DNA reads TGCGCCAGCAGCCAAGATTGGGACAATGAGCAGTTCTTC. V gene TRBV4-1 combines with J gene TRBJ2-1; D is unresolved. The CDR3 spans 13 residues. From germline, CDR1 is MGHRA and CDR2 YSYEKL. Trimming stripped 0 bases from V and 5 bases from J, with 5 bases between.

This clonotype was recorded at least ten times. The chain carries TRBV12-3 or TRBV12-4 and TRBJ2-7; possible D gene TRBD1, 5 bases. Trimming removed 6 bases from V and 0 bases from J, with 12 bases in between. This CDR3 is built from 14 residues. The CDR3 bases are TGTGCCAGCAGGTCTCACAGGAACTCCTACGAGCAGTACTTC. Encoded protein: CASRSHRNSYEQYF.

On this clonotype: One end of the junction is discordant with germline, which a read error may explain. V is TRBV19 and J is TRBJ1-5, with TRBD1 identical over 8 bases. The CDR3 loop spans 14 amino acids. From germline, CDR1 is LNHDA and CDR2 SQIVND (reference sequence). The CDR3 loop reads CASSVTGENQPHHF. The CDR3 coding sequence is TGTGCCAGTAGTGTGACAGGGGAGAATCAGCCCCATCATTTT.

This clonotype has at least ten counts. This sequence joins TRBV11-3 and TRBJ2-1; 9 nucleotides match TRBD1. Germline V CDR1 and CDR2: SGHNT, YENEEA. V dropped 5 bases and J dropped 2; count of bases not matched to a gene: 4. The CDR3 is 15 amino acids. CDR3: CASSHGQGTYNEQFF. The CDR3, as DNA: TGTGCCAGCAGCCACGGACAGGGGACCTACAATGAGCAGTTCTTC.

This clonotype was picked up many times. This chain joins TRBV6-1 and TRBJ1-1; no definite D call. Germline-derived CDR1 and CDR2 are MNHNS and SASEGT. This CDR3 comprises 12 residues. The V end was cut by 2 bases, the J end by 5 bases, with 6 bases between. The CDR3 sequence is CASSERWTEAFF. CDR3 bases: TGTGCCAGCAGTGAAAGATGGACTGAAGCTTTCTTT.

There are many counts of this clonotype. The chain links TRBV7-3 to TRBJ2-7, with D unclear. The CDR3 runs to 13 residues. In germline, CDR1 is SGHTA, CDR2 FQGTGA. V was clipped by 2 bases and J by 6 bases, with 11 bases between them. The CDR3 DNA sequence: TGTGCCAGCAGCTTAGCGGCGTTGGGCGAGCAGTACTTC. Its protein product is CASSLAALGEQYF.

This clonotype was found a few times. The junction does not match germline at one end; this may be a read error. As DNA, the CDR3 is TGTGCCAACAGTTCAGACAGGGCTGGGGCCAACGTCCTGACTTTC. Its protein is CANSSDRAGANVLTF. The V call is TRBV27, the J call TRBJ2-6; 7 bases fit TRBD1. Germline CDR1 MNHEY, CDR2 SMNVEV (reference sequence). This CDR3 contains 15 residues.

This clonotype showed up many times. The chain joins TRBV18 to TRBJ2-7; 11 nucleotides agree with TRBD2. CDR1 is KGHSH and CDR2 is LQKENI in the germline V gene. This CDR3 region has 18 residues. Trimming took 0 bases from V and 0 from J; bases not matched to a gene: 7. Here the CDR3 DNA reads TGTGCCAGCTCACCACCGATAACGGGACTAGCGGTCTCCTACGAGCAGTACTTC. This translates into CASSPPITGLAVSYEQYF.

This clonotype was picked up a small number of times. The V call is TRBV25-1, the J call TRBJ2-3, with 11 nucleotides matching TRBD2. V was pared by 6 bases and J by 7 bases, with 12 bases of the junction left unmatched. This CDR3 spans 16 amino acids. Germline CDR1 and CDR2: MGHDK and SYGVNS. The chain's CDR3 is CASRPNIAGGENTQYF. CDR3 coding DNA: TGTGCCAGCAGACCGAATATAGCGGGAGGGGAGAATACGCAGTATTTT.

This clonotype was detected ten times or more. The CDR3 DNA sequence: TGTGCCATCAGTGCCCAGCGGGACACAGATACGCAGTATTTT. Translation gives CAISAQRDTDTQYF. The rearrangement joins TRBV10-3 to TRBJ2-3; 7 bases align to TRBD2. The CDR3 is 14 residues long. V dropped 4 bases and J dropped 2; count of bases not matched to a gene: 3. Germline lookup yields CDR1 ENHRY and CDR2 SYGVKD.

The genes are TRBV19 and TRBJ2-2; D not certain. This CDR3 has 14 amino acids. Germline lookup yields CDR1 LNHDA and CDR2 SQIVND (reference sequence). V shed 6 bases and J shed 0 bases, with 8 bases lying between them. In DNA, the CDR3 is TGTGCCAGTAGCCAGAGCGCGAACACCGGGGAGCTGTTTTTT. Translation: CASSQSANTGELFF.

This clonotype has a count of ten or more. The chain has TRBV29-1 and TRBJ2-7; tentatively, D is TRBD1 (6 bases). This CDR3 has 12 amino acids. Trimming removed 5 bases at V and 3 bases at J, with 11 bases between. Germline CDR1 is SQVTM and CDR2 is ANQGSEA. CDR3 sequence (DNA): TGCAGCGTTTATAGGGGGAGCTACGAGCAGTACTTC. Its protein is CSVYRGSYEQYF.